This entry lists 24 T cell receptor beta chains sequenced from one sample in a study of blood T cells in healthy people across ages. Primers used in a second PCR of about 7 to 11 cycles were a sample-barcoded 5' primer and a J-beta primer mix. TCRdb re-called the 5' RACE reads through MiXCR, storing one row per CDR3 protein. This sample has more than 900,000 distinct CDR3 sequences, with approximately 32% found just once. This sample was shared with a second study, whose subject was T cells of mothers and their children.

Sample: blood. The receptors come from a woman between 40 and 55 years old in good health.

V gene TRBV27 combines with J gene TRBJ2-7, with D possibly TRBD1 on 6 matching bases. The germline V gene encodes CDR1 MNHEY and CDR2 SMNVEV (reference sequence). Trimming left V 4 bases short and J 5 bases short, with 21 bases between. The CDR3 length is 16 residues. CDR3 amino acids: CASSSLRGYLSDEQYF. CDR3 coding DNA: TGTGCCAGCAGTTCCCTGAGGGGGTACCTATCGGACGAGCAGTACTTC.

This chain uses TRBV2 with TRBJ1-2, with D uncertain. With 6 bases removed from V and 0 bases from J, the gap between germline ends came to 14 bases. CDR3 length: 15 amino acids. Germline V CDR1 and CDR2: SNHLY, FYNNEI. CDR3 coding DNA: TGTGCCAGCAGATTAGGAACATCTGCTAACTATGGCTACACCTTC. Its protein product is CASRLGTSANYGYTF.

A word on this clonotype: One end of the junction varies from germline; a read error may be responsible. The V gene is TRBV4-1, the J gene TRBJ2-1; D is unresolved. This CDR3 has 18 amino acids. Germline CDR1 reads MGHRA; CDR2 reads YSYEKL. The CDR3 DNA is TGCGTCAGTAGCCAAGGAGCGCCGTACGCAAGCTCCTGCAATGAGCAGTTCTTC. Residues: CVSSQGAPYASSCNEQFF.

Regarding this clonotype: Germline and junction disagree at one end, which may indicate a read error. This chain connects TRBV12-3 or TRBV12-4 to TRBJ2-3, with a possible D match to TRBD1 (6 bases). The CDR3 is 12 residues long. In DNA, the CDR3 is TGTGCCACCACCAGGGGCACAGATACGCAATATTTT. Amino acids: CATTRGTDTQYF.

This sequence joins TRBV28 and TRBJ1-5, with D tentatively TRBD1 (6 bases). The V end was cut by 3 bases, the J end by 16 bases, with 16 bases between. Per germline, CDR1 MDHEN and CDR2 SYDVKM. This CDR3 has 12 residues. CDR3 residues: CASSLGDTQPHF. The CDR3 coding sequence is TGTGCCAGCAGTTTGGGGGACACCCAACCCCATTTT.

This sequence joins TRBV2 and TRBJ2-3, with TRBD2 matching over 8 bases. CDR1 is SNHLY and CDR2 is FYNNEI in the germline V gene. This CDR3 contains 13 residues. V was pared by 8 bases and J by 2 bases, with 3 bases of the junction left unmatched. This CDR3 reads CASLAGPTDTQYF. CDR3 DNA sequence: TGTGCCAGCCTAGCGGGCCCCACAGATACGCAGTATTTT. Drawing the rest from reference TRBV2 and TRBJ2-3, the complete variable domain is EPEVTQTPSHQVTQMGQEVILRCVPISNHLYFYWYRQILGQKVEFLVSFYNNEISEKSEIFDDQFSVERPDGSNFTLKIRSTKLEDSAMYFCASLAGPTDTQYFGPGTRLTVL.

This clonotype was seen many times. The chain uses TRBV28 and TRBJ2-5; 7 bases map to TRBD2. Germline CDR1 MDHEN, CDR2 SYDVKM. The CDR3 length is 15 residues. J gave up 0 bases and V 6 bases, and 7 bases lay outside the gene matches. The CDR3 reads CASSQRGWYQETQYF. In DNA form, the CDR3 reads TGTGCCAGCAGCCAGCGGGGTTGGTACCAAGAGACCCAGTACTTC.

This clonotype has ten or more counts. The chain combines TRBV7-2 with TRBJ1-5, with 7 bases that match TRBD1. CDR3 length: 13 amino acids. Germline values: CDR1 SGHTA, CDR2 FQGNSA. With V trimmed by 1 base and J by 6 bases, 0 bases remained unmatched. The CDR3 here is CASSLDRGQPQHF. The CDR3 DNA follows: TGTGCCAGCAGCTTAGACAGGGGTCAGCCCCAGCATTTT.

In regard to this clonotype: A single base separates this from a much larger clone, so it may be a read error. The V and J genes are TRBV20-1 and TRBJ2-1; D remains unclear. CDR3 length equals 12 residues. Germline V CDR1 and CDR2: DFQATT, SNEGSKA (reference sequence). Trimming removed 6 bases from V and 13 bases from J, with 19 bases in between. This CDR3 is CSANGEERFQFF. In DNA, the CDR3 is TGCAGTGCCAATGGAGAAGAGAGGTTCCAGTTCTTC.

This clonotype was recorded at least ten times. The chain links TRBV7-9 to TRBJ2-7; the D gene is possibly TRBD2 (5 bases). The CDR3 has 14 amino acids. The germline V gene encodes CDR1 SEHNR and CDR2 FQNEAQ (reference sequence). V dropped 5 bases and J dropped 2 bases, with 13 bases sitting between them. In nucleotides, the CDR3 is TGTGCCAGCAGCGAGTACGGGGTCACCTACGAGCAGTACTTC. Its translation: CASSEYGVTYEQYF.

A remark on this clonotype: A junction boundary mismatches the germline segment, possibly from a read error. The chain couples TRBV5-1 to TRBJ2-5; D possibly corresponds to TRBD1 (5 bases). This CDR3 has 13 residues. Germline lookup yields CDR1 SGHRS and CDR2 YFSETQ. The CDR3: CASNLGQQETQYF. Here the CDR3 DNA reads TGCGCCAGCAACTTGGGGCAGCAAGAGACCCAGTACTTC.

The table lists this clonotype with many counts. This chain links TRBV5-1 with TRBJ1-4; D is unclear. V was shortened by 3 bases and J by 4 bases, with 7 bases between the two germline ends. Looked up from germline, CDR1 is SGHRS and CDR2 is YFSETQ. The CDR3 has 13 amino acids. The CDR3 DNA sequence: TGCGCCAGCAGCTCAGTAATTAATGAAAAACTGTTTTTT. Amino acid sequence: CASSSVINEKLFF.

The chain joins TRBV5-1 to TRBJ2-5; 8 bases are a match to TRBD1. Germline trimming cut 4 bases from V and 5 bases from J; bases unmatched to any gene: 7. The CDR3 runs to 14 residues. Per the germline V gene, CDR1 is SGHRS and CDR2 is YFSETQ. CDR3 DNA: TGCGCCAGCAGCGTAGGACAGGGTGCGGAGACCCAGTACTTC. Its protein is CASSVGQGAETQYF.

The J gene is TRBJ2-3, the V gene TRBV18; 11 nucleotides align to TRBD2. The CDR3 covers 22 residues. V was clipped by 3 bases and J by 5 bases; unmatched bases: 25. Germline CDR1 and CDR2: KGHSH and LQKENI. The CDR3 bases are TGTGCCAGCTCACCGTTCGTTGCATCAAGCCGTTTAGCGGGGGGGCCGGGAGATACGCAGTATTTT. Protein sequence: CASSPFVASSRLAGGPGDTQYF.

J is TRBJ2-3 and V is TRBV29-1, with 8 bases fitting TRBD1. There are 15 residues in the CDR3. From germline, CDR1 is SQVTM and CDR2 ANQGSEA. With 7 bases clipped from V and 1 base from J, the junction kept 10 bases outside the gene matches. The CDR3 here is CSAGQGALRTDTQYF. Here the CDR3 DNA reads TGCAGCGCGGGGCAGGGGGCGCTTCGCACAGATACGCAGTATTTT.

V and J are TRBV28 and TRBJ1-1; TRBD1 is a possible D gene (5 bases). CDR3 length: 14 amino acids. Germline assignment: CDR1 MDHEN and CDR2 SYDVKM. Trimming shortened V by 3 bases and J by 0 bases, and 8 bases separated the two germline ends. CDR3: CASSFRELNTEAFF. CDR3 coding DNA: TGTGCCAGCAGTTTCAGGGAACTGAACACTGAAGCTTTCTTT.

The gene calls are TRBV12-3 or TRBV12-4 and TRBJ2-3; weak D call: TRBD2 (5 bases). The CDR3 length is 14 residues. V was pared by 6 bases and J by 4 bases, with 14 bases between. This chain's CDR3 is CASSLGESADTQYF. DNA of the CDR3: TGTGCCAGCAGCCTTGGGGAGAGCGCAGATACGCAGTATTTT.

This clonotype occurred a few times. V gene TRBV28 combines with J gene TRBJ2-5; D might be TRBD2 (5 bases). Looked up from germline, CDR1 is MDHEN and CDR2 is SYDVKM. The CDR3 runs 14 residues. Trimming removed 0 bases from V and 3 bases from J, with 8 bases in between. CDR3 residues: CASSLWRVEETQYF. In DNA form, the CDR3 reads TGTGCCAGCAGTTTATGGAGGGTGGAAGAGACCCAGTACTTC. Using reference TRBV28 and TRBJ2-5 for the parts outside the CDR3, the full variable domain is DVKVTQSSRYLVKRTGEKVFLECVQDMDHENMFWYRQDPGLGLRLIYFSYDVKMKEKGDIPEGYSVSREKKERFSLILESASTNQTSMYLCASSLWRVEETQYFGPGTRLLVL.

Concerning this clonotype itself: This may come from a read error, since a much larger clone is one base off. The gene calls are TRBV25-1 and TRBJ1-1; unclear D gene. The CDR3 runs to 14 residues. Germline assignment: CDR1 MGHDK and CDR2 SYGVNS. For the CDR3, the DNA is TGTGCCAGCAGTGGGACCGGGAGGAACACTGGAGCTTTCTTT. Translating it yields CASSGTGRNTGAFF.

The rearrangement joins TRBV7-9 to TRBJ2-1; tentative D call: TRBD1 (6 bases). Germline V lookup: CDR1 SEHNR, CDR2 FQNEAQ (reference sequence). Trimming shortened V by 1 base and J by 10 bases, and 8 bases separated the two germline ends. The CDR3 contains 12 residues. Written as DNA, the CDR3 is TGTGCCAGCAGCTTAGTTGACAGGGAGCAGTTCTTC. It specifies CASSLVDREQFF.

The chain joins TRBV29-1 to TRBJ1-1; D remains unclear. CDR1 is SQVTM, CDR2 ANQGSEA, per germline. The V end lost 6 bases, the J end lost 6 bases, and 11 bases lay between the germline ends. The CDR3 sequence is 11 residues long. This chain's CDR3 is CSVLVGPEAFF. CDR3 nucleotides: TGCAGCGTCCTAGTCGGGCCTGAAGCTTTCTTT.

At least ten counts were recorded for this clonotype. The chain is built from TRBV20-1 and TRBJ2-1; TRBD2 is a possible D gene (7 bases). V was cut by 5 bases and J by 2 bases, with 16 bases left in between. The CDR3 has 15 residues. Germline V gene sequence: CDR1 DFQATT, CDR2 SNEGSKA (reference sequence). The CDR3 region has the DNA TGCAGTGCTTTTGAGGGCGGGGGCCCCTACAATGAGCAGTTCTTC. This translates into CSAFEGGGPYNEQFF.

This clonotype occurred many times. The genes are TRBV4-1 and TRBJ2-1; 7 positions agree with TRBD1. Germline CDR1 is MGHRA and CDR2 is YSYEKL. The V and J ends lost 3 bases and 7 bases, in that order; junction bases with no gene match: 15. The CDR3 contains 17 residues. Written as DNA, the CDR3 is TGCGCCAGCAGCCATTTGATTCTCAGGGGGTCGGGTAATGAGCAGTTCTTC. The encoded protein is CASSHLILRGSGNEQFF.

A few counts support this clonotype. The chain uses TRBV10-3 and TRBJ1-6; 7 positions match TRBD1. The CDR3 extends over 13 amino acids. Trimming at V came to 11 bases and at J to 7 bases, leaving 8 bases not matched to a gene. From germline, CDR1 is ENHRY and CDR2 SYGVKD. CDR3 nucleotides: TGTGCCGTACGCCCGGACAGGAATTCACCCCTCCACTTT. It is translated as CAVRPDRNSPLHF.